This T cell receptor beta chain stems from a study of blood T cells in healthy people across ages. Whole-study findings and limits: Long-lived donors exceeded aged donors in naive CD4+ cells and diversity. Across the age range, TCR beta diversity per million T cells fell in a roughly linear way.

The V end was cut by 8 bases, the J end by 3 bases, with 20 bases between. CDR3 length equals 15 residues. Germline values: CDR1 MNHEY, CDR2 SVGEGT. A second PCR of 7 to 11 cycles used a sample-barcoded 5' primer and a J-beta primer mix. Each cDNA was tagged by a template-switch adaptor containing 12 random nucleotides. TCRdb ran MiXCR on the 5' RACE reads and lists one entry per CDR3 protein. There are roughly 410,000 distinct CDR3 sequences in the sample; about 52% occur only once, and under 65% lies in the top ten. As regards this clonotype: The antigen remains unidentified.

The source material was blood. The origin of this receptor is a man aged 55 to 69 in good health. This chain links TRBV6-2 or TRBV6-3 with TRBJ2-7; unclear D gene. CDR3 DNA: TGTGCCAGCCATCCCTGGGGAAACCAAGTCTACGAGCAGTACTTC. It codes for CASHPWGNQVYEQYF.